This entry lists 5 T cell receptor beta chains sequenced from one sample in a study of beta chain features in type 1 diabetes. Reverse transcription of all isolated RNA meant that expressed TCRB transcripts were sequenced. TCRdb's table, derived via immunoSEQ multiplex PCR, lists solely in-frame clones and lacks some. The sample has 430,000 or so clones; roughly an eighth are singletons. What was sequenced was naive CD4+ T cells from blood. The receptor source for this set is a woman between 18 and 29 years old in good health.

In this sample, this clone turned up a few times. The same CDR3 arises from other DNA sequences in this sample as well. The chain employs TRBV18 and TRBJ2-5; D not certain. CDR3 length: 12 amino acids. Germline loops: CDR1 KGHSH, CDR2 LQKENI. V was cut by 0 bases and J by 5 bases, with 4 bases left in between. CDR3 sequence reads: CASSPPEETQYF. The DNA of the CDR3 is TGTGCCAGCTCACCACCGGAGGAGACCCAGTACTTC.

The V call is TRBV5-4, the J call TRBJ2-5; TRBD2 is a possible D gene (6 bases). The CDR3 covers 16 residues. Germline V gene lookup returns CDR1 SGHNT and CDR2 YYREEE (reference sequence). The ends were cut back, 1 base at V and 5 bases at J, with 18 bases in the middle. This CDR3 reads CASSLKGAGWGETQYF. In DNA form, the CDR3 reads TGTGCCAGCAGCTTGAAAGGAGCGGGCTGGGGCGAGACCCAGTACTTC.

This clone occurred a few times. The chain couples TRBV4-1 to TRBJ1-1, with 7 bases that match TRBD1. This CDR3 has 15 residues. Losses at the gene ends were 2 bases for V and 5 bases for J; bases not matched to a gene: 8. Germline CDR1 is MGHRA and CDR2 is YSYEKL. Here the CDR3 DNA reads TGCGCCAGCAGCCAACGACAGGGAGATGGTACTGAAGCTTTCTTT. This translates into CASSQRQGDGTEAFF.

This rearrangement joins TRBV27 to TRBJ2-7, with 9 bases lining up with TRBD2. This CDR3 comprises 16 residues. V lost 0 bases and J lost 3; bases outside the gene matches: 6. Per germline, CDR1 MNHEY and CDR2 SMNVEV (reference sequence). CDR3 sequence reads: CASSLSRASGVYEQYF. CDR3 sequence (DNA): TGTGCCAGCAGTTTATCAAGGGCTAGCGGGGTCTACGAGCAGTACTTC.

This clone was observed a few times. This CDR3 is CASLGGHEQYV. The CDR3 bases are TGTGCCAGTCTCGGGGGGCACGAGCAGTACGTC. V and J are TRBV28 and TRBJ2-7; D might be TRBD2 (7 bases). This CDR3 region has 11 residues. Germline values: CDR1 MDHEN, CDR2 SYDVKM. The V end was cut by 9 bases, the J end by 5 bases, with 11 bases between.